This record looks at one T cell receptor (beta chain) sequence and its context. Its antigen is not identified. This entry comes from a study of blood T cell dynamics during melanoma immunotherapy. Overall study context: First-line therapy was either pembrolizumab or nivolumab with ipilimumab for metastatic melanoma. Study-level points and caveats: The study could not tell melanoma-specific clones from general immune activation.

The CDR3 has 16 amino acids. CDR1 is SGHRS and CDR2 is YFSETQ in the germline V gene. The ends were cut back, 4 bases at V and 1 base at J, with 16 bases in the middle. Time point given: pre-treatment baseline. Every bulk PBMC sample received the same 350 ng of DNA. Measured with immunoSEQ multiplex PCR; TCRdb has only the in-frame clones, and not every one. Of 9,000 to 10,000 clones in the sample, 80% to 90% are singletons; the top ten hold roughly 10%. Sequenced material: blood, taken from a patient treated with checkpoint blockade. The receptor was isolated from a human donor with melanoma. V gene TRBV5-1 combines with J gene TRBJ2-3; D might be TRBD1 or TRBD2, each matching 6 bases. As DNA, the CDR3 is TGCGCCAGCAGCCCCGAGAGGGGGGTCGGCACAGATACGCAGTATTTT. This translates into CASSPERGVGTDTQYF. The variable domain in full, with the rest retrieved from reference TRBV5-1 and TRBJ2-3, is KAGVTQTPRYLIKTRGQQVTLSCSPISGHRSVSWYQQTPGQGLQFLFEYFSETQRNKGNFPGRFSGRQFSNSRSEMNVSTLELGDSALYLCASSPERGVGTDTQYFGPGTRLTVL.